The 25 T cell receptor beta chains below all came from one sample that was sequenced in a study of cytomegalovirus exposure and HLA in healthy donors. The study ran its PCR with 60 Vbeta and 13 Jbeta primers. Profiling relied on immunoSEQ multiplex PCR, and the TCRdb table lists in-frame clones only, not all of them. The table has 100,000 to 150,000 clones, around 70% seen once. Sample: PBMCs. The receptors stem from a woman in her 40s in good health and CMV-seropositive.

The chain joins TRBV18 to TRBJ2-7, with TRBD1 as a possible D gene (6 bases). Trimming removed 4 bases at V and 2 bases at J, with 12 bases between. The germline V gene has CDR1 KGHSH and CDR2 LQKENI. This CDR3 comprises 14 residues. This CDR3 is CASSHRVGTYEQYF. The DNA for the CDR3 is TGTGCCAGCTCACACAGGGTAGGCACCTACGAGCAGTACTTC.

The V gene is TRBV19, the J gene TRBJ2-1, with 16 bases matching TRBD2. The V and J ends lost 6 bases and 1 base, in that order; junction bases with no gene match: 6. This CDR3 region has 18 residues. CDR1 is LNHDA, CDR2 SQIVND, per germline (reference sequence). The chain's CDR3 is CASSHGGLAGGSYNEQFF. The CDR3 nucleotides read TGTGCCAGTAGCCACGGGGGACTAGCGGGAGGGTCCTACAATGAGCAGTTCTTC.

J is TRBJ2-3 and V is TRBV7-3; D remains ambiguous. V lost 1 base, J lost 4 bases, and 9 bases lay in between. CDR1 is SGHTA and CDR2 is FQGTGA in the germline V gene. This CDR3 is built from 14 residues. DNA for the CDR3: TGTGCCAGCAGCTTAATGCCTACTGCAGATACGCAGTATTTT. This codes for CASSLMPTADTQYF.

V usage is TRBV7-9 and J usage is TRBJ2-1; 10 nucleotides align to TRBD1. The CDR3 totals 14 residues. Germline CDR1 reads SEHNR; CDR2 reads FQNEAQ (reference sequence). V lost 5 bases, J lost 7 bases, and 5 bases stayed unmatched. CDR3 protein: CASSLTGGRNEQFF. In DNA form, the CDR3 reads TGTGCCAGCAGCCTGACAGGGGGCAGGAATGAGCAGTTCTTC. Combining the CDR3 with reference TRBV7-9 and TRBJ2-1 gives the whole variable domain DTGVSQNPRHKITKRGQNVTFRCDPISEHNRLYWYRQTLGQGPEFLTYFQNEAQLEKSRLLSDRFSAERPKGSFSTLEIQRTEQGDSAMYLCASSLTGGRNEQFFGPGTRLTVL.

This chain uses TRBV18 with TRBJ2-5; 8 bases match TRBD2. The CDR3 is 16 amino acids. The junction had 10 bases not matched to a gene; V was cut back by 3 bases and J by 4 bases. Germline assignment: CDR1 KGHSH and CDR2 LQKENI. CDR3 region: CASSPRSRGEGETQYF. CDR3 nucleotides: TGTGCCAGCTCACCCCGCTCGCGGGGGGAGGGAGAGACCCAGTACTTC.

This clone was counted a few times. This chain uses TRBV5-4 with TRBJ1-1; tentatively, D is TRBD1 (6 bases). CDR1 is SGHNT and CDR2 is YYREEE in the germline V gene (reference sequence). Trimming took off 10 bases at V and 5 bases at J, with 18 bases between the two ends. This CDR3 has 13 residues. In DNA form, the CDR3 reads TGTGCCGGTGGCGGGGGGCGCGGGACTGAAGCTTTCTTT. The encoded protein is CAGGGGRGTEAFF.

The gene calls are TRBV30 and TRBJ1-1, with unresolved D. From germline, CDR1 is GTSNPN and CDR2 SVGIG (reference sequence). V gave up 6 bases and J gave up 0 bases, with 5 bases separating them. This CDR3 region has 11 residues. The CDR3 nucleotides are TGTGCCTGTGGCTTGAACACTGAAGCTTTCTTT. As protein: CACGLNTEAFF.

The V gene is TRBV7-8, the J gene TRBJ2-7; 9 bases map to TRBD1. From germline, CDR1 is SGHVS and CDR2 FQNEAQ. The CDR3 spans 15 residues. V was clipped by 4 bases and J by 0 bases; unmatched bases: 4. The CDR3 bases are TGTGCCAGCAGCTGGAAGGGACAGGGCTCCTACGAGCAGTACTTC. Amino acids: CASSWKGQGSYEQYF. The full variable domain, in which reference TRBV7-8 and TRBJ2-7 provide the parts outside the CDR3, is GAGVSQSPRYKVAKRGQDVALRCDPISGHVSLFWYQQALGQGPEFLTYFQNEAQLDKSGLPSDRFFAERPEGSVSTLKIQRTQQEDSAVYLCASSWKGQGSYEQYFGPGTRLTVT.

The V gene is TRBV6-5, the J gene TRBJ2-7; D is perhaps TRBD1 (5 bases). Trimming left V 0 bases short and J 9 bases short, with 6 bases between. CDR3 length equals 11 residues. Germline loops: CDR1 MNHEY, CDR2 SVGAGI. This CDR3 is CASSYSDTQYF. In nucleotides, the CDR3 is TGTGCCAGCAGTTACTCGGACACGCAGTACTTC.

In its sample, this clone was seen once. This chain links TRBV5-4 with TRBJ2-4; 9 bases align to TRBD1. Trimming took 4 bases from V and 7 from J; bases not matched to a gene: 3. This CDR3 has 13 amino acids. Germline loops: CDR1 SGHNT, CDR2 YYREEE (reference sequence). The CDR3 region has the DNA TGTGCCAGCAGCAGAGGACAGGGGAACATTCAGTACTTC. It encodes CASSRGQGNIQYF. The full variable domain, rest sourced from reference TRBV5-4 and TRBJ2-4, is ETGVTQSPTHLIKTRGQQVTLRCSSQSGHNTVSWYQQALGQGPQFIFQYYREEENGRGNFPPRFSGLQFPNYSSELNVNALELDDSALYLCASSRGQGNIQYFGAGTRLSVL.

This chain joins TRBV6-5 and TRBJ2-5; D remains ambiguous. The V end lost 2 bases, the J end lost 2 bases, and 9 bases lay between the germline ends. Germline CDR1 is MNHEY and CDR2 is SVGAGI. There are 14 residues in the CDR3. CDR3 residues: CASSYGLRQETQYF. CDR3 sequence (DNA): TGTGCCAGCAGTTACGGCCTGAGGCAAGAGACCCAGTACTTC.

The chain uses TRBV6-1 and TRBJ2-4; a possible D gene is TRBD1 (6 bases). Trimming pared 2 bases from V and 15 bases from J, leaving 17 bases between. Germline V gene data show CDR1 as MNHNS and CDR2 as SASEGT. The CDR3 runs 13 residues. Written as DNA, the CDR3 is TGTGCCAGCAGTGAACCCGGTCGACAGGTTCCGTACTTC. Its protein is CASSEPGRQVPYF.

This clone has more than one count but fewer than ten. The rearrangement joins TRBV18 to TRBJ2-1; D is possibly TRBD2 (5 bases). CDR3 length: 16 amino acids. Germline V CDR1 and CDR2: KGHSH, LQKENI. Trimming stripped 0 bases from V and 0 bases from J, with 9 bases between. CDR3 nucleotides: TGTGCCAGCTCACCACCTAGCGCGGTCTCCTACAATGAGCAGTTCTTC. The encoded protein is CASSPPSAVSYNEQFF. Supplemented by reference TRBV18 and TRBJ2-1, the full variable domain reads NAGVMQNPRHLVRRRGQEARLRCSPMKGHSHVYWYRQLPEEGLKFMVYLQKENIIDESGMPKERFSAEFPKEGPSILRIQQVVRGDSAAYFCASSPPSAVSYNEQFFGPGTRLTVL.

This sequence joins TRBV18 and TRBJ2-6, with D possibly matching TRBD2 (6 bases). CDR3 length: 20 amino acids. Trimming pared 2 bases from V and 0 bases from J, leaving 20 bases between. Germline loops: CDR1 KGHSH, CDR2 LQKENI. The CDR3 bases are TGTGCCAGCTCACCAACTGGAGGGGTTTCTATGAGCTCTGGGGCCAACGTCCTGACTTTC. Amino acids: CASSPTGGVSMSSGANVLTF.

This clone has just a few counts. The chain recombines TRBV7-3 with TRBJ1-6, with 7 bases matching TRBD1. Germline loops: CDR1 SGHTA, CDR2 FQGTGA. The CDR3 contains 13 residues. The junction had 2 bases not matched to a gene; V was cut back by 5 bases and J by 7 bases. The CDR3 DNA reads as TGTGCCAGCAGCAAGACAGGGAATTCACCCCTCCACTTT. This codes for CASSKTGNSPLHF.

V usage is TRBV7-9 and J usage is TRBJ2-5; 8 bases match TRBD1. The V and J ends lost 6 bases and 4 bases, in that order; junction bases with no gene match: 7. CDR3 size: 14 residues. CDR1 SEHNR and CDR2 FQNEAQ come from the germline V gene (reference sequence). For the CDR3, the DNA is TGTGCCAGCAGTGGGGCGACAGGGGTAGAGACCCAGTACTTC. Residues: CASSGATGVETQYF.

The DNA of the CDR3 is TGTGCCACCAGCATGAGATCGCGAGGGGGCGGGAACACCATATATTTT. Protein product: CATSMRSRGGGNTIYF. The rearrangement joins TRBV15 to TRBJ1-3; 7 bases are a match to TRBD1. V lost 4 bases to trimming and J lost 7 bases; unmatched junction nucleotides: 13. Germline CDR1 is LNHNV and CDR2 is YYDKDF (reference sequence). The CDR3 runs to 16 residues.

The J gene is TRBJ1-4, the V gene TRBV9; 11 bases line up with TRBD1. The CDR3 is made up of 17 amino acids. V trimming: 4 bases; J trimming: 0 bases; junction bases outside the gene matches: 5. Germline V gene lookup returns CDR1 SGDLS and CDR2 YYNGEE. The CDR3 loop is CASSPGTGGATNEKLFF. CDR3 bases: TGTGCCAGCAGCCCCGGGACAGGGGGTGCAACTAATGAAAAACTGTTTTTT.

The chain joins TRBV28 to TRBJ1-6; 10 bases agree with TRBD1. CDR3 length: 18 residues. CDR1 is MDHEN, CDR2 SYDVKM, per germline. Trimming cost V 6 bases and J 3 bases; bases outside gene matches: 11. CDR3 sequence reads: CASRTGGEGSFYNSPLHF. As DNA, the CDR3 is TGTGCCAGCAGGACAGGGGGCGAGGGTTCGTTCTATAATTCACCCCTCCACTTT. Drawing the rest from reference TRBV28 and TRBJ1-6, the complete variable domain is DVKVTQSSRYLVKRTGEKVFLECVQDMDHENMFWYRQDPGLGLRLIYFSYDVKMKEKGDIPEGYSVSREKKERFSLILESASTNQTSMYLCASRTGGEGSFYNSPLHFGNGTRLTVT.

The chain recombines TRBV11-3 with TRBJ2-7, with 7 bases lining up with TRBD1. V lost 5 bases to trimming and J lost 0 bases; unmatched junction nucleotides: 4. The CDR3 spans 14 residues. Germline CDR1 is SGHNT and CDR2 is YENEEA. CDR3 coding DNA: TGTGCCAGCAGCCCGGGACAGAGCTCCTACGAGCAGTACTTC. This translates into CASSPGQSSYEQYF.

This clone has just a few counts. The chain recombines TRBV2 with TRBJ1-5; no reliable D call. V gave up 2 bases and J gave up 13 bases, with 9 bases separating them. The CDR3 is 11 amino acids. Germline V gene data show CDR1 as SNHLY and CDR2 as FYNNEI. DNA for the CDR3: TGTGCCAGCAGTGAAAAGGCGGGTCAGCATTTT. Its translation: CASSEKAGQHF.

The J gene is TRBJ1-1, the V gene TRBV6-1; the D gene is possibly TRBD1 (6 bases). This CDR3 has 14 residues. Trimming took 6 bases from V and 3 from J, leaving 14 bases between them. Germline CDR1 reads MNHNS; CDR2 reads SASEGT. DNA of the CDR3: TGTGCCAGCAGAATTATGACAGGACACACTGAAGCTTTCTTT. Translated: CASRIMTGHTEAFF.

A single count supports this clone. The V and J genes are TRBV28 and TRBJ2-7; 9 bases map to TRBD2. This CDR3 spans 15 amino acids. The germline gives CDR1 MDHEN, CDR2 SYDVKM. Losses at the gene ends were 3 bases for V and 5 bases for J; bases not matched to a gene: 8. CDR3: CASSLPLSGSDEQYF. For the CDR3, the DNA is TGTGCCAGCAGTTTGCCCCTTAGCGGGAGTGACGAGCAGTACTTC.

The chain joins TRBV19 to TRBJ1-5; perhaps TRBD1 as D (5 bases). CDR3 length equals 15 residues. Trimming removed 5 bases at V and 2 bases at J, with 13 bases between. The germline CDR1 and CDR2 sequences are LNHDA and SQIVND (reference sequence). The CDR3 region has the DNA TGTGCCAGTAGTCCGACAGTATATGGCAATCAGCCCCAGCATTTT. This gives the protein CASSPTVYGNQPQHF.

Here the CDR3 DNA reads TGTGCCAGCTCTCGAGGGCTCCCAACTAATGAAAAACTGTTTTTT. This gives the protein CASSRGLPTNEKLFF. V usage is TRBV11-2 and J usage is TRBJ1-4; D is uncertain. CDR1 and CDR2 from the germline V gene are SGHAT and FQNNGV. The CDR3 is 15 amino acids. V was clipped by 8 bases and J by 0 bases, with 13 bases between them.